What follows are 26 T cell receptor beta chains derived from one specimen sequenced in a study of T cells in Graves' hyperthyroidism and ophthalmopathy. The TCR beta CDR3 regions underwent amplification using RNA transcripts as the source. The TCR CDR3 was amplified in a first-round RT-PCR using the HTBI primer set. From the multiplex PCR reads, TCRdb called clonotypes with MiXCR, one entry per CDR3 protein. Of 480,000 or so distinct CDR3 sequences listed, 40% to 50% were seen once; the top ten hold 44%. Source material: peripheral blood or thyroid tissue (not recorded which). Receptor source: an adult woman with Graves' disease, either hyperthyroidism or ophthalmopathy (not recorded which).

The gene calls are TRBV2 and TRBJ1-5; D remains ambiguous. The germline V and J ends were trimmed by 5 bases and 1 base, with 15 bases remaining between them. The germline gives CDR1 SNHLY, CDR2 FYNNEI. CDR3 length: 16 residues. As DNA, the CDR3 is TGTGCCAGCAGTTTTCGGTCGGCGGGCAGCAATCAGCCCCAGCATTTT. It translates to CASSFRSAGSNQPQHF.

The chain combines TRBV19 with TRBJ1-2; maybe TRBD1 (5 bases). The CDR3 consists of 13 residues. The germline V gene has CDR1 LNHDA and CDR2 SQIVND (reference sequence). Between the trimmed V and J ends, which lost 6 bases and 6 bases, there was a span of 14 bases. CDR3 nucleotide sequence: TGTGCCAGTAGACGCGAGGGAGGGGATGGCTACACCTTC. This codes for CASRREGGDGYTF.

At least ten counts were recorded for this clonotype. The CDR3, as DNA: TGCGCCAGCAGCGGGAACCTAGCGGGAGCTGATACGCAGTATTTT. This codes for CASSGNLAGADTQYF. The rearrangement joins TRBV5-1 to TRBJ2-3; TRBD2 agrees at 10 bases. The ends lost 4 bases at V and 6 bases at J; junction bases unmatched: 8. CDR1 is SGHRS, CDR2 YFSETQ, per germline. The CDR3 sequence is 15 residues long.

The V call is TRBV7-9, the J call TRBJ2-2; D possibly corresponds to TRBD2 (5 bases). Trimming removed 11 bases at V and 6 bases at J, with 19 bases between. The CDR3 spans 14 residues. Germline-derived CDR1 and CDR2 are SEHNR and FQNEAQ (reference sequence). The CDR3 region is CAGRGAGRSGELFF. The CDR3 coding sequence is TGTGCCGGCCGGGGAGCAGGTCGGTCCGGGGAGCTGTTTTTT.

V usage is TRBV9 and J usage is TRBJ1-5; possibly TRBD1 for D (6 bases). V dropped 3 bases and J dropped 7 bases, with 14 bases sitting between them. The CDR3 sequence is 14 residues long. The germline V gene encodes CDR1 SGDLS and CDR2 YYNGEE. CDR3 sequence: CASSADRLGQPQHF. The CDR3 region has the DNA TGTGCCAGCAGCGCCGACAGGCTTGGGCAGCCCCAGCATTTT.

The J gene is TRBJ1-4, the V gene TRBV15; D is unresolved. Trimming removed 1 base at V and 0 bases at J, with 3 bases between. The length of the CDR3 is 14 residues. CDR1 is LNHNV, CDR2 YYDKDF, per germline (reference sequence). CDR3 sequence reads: CATSRGSTNEKLFF. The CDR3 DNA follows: TGTGCCACCAGCAGAGGGTCAACTAATGAAAAACTGTTTTTT.

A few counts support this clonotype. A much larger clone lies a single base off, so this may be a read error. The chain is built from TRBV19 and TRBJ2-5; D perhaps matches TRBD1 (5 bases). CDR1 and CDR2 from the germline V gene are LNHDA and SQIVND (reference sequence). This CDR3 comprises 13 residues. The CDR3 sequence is CASRGSGQGTQYF. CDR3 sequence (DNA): TGTGCCAGTAGAGGGTCAGGACAAGGGACCCAGTACTTC.

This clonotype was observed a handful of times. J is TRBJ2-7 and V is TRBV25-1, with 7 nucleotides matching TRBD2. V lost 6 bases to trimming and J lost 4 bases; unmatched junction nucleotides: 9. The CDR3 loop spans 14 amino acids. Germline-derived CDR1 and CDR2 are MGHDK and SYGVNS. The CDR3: CASSVGGGPYEQYF. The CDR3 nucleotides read TGTGCCAGCAGCGTGGGGGGGGGACCTTACGAGCAGTACTTC.

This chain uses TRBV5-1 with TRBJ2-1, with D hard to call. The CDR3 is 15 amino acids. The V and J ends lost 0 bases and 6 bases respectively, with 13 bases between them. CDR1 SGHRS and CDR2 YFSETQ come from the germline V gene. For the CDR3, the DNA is TGCGCCAGCAGCTTGGACCCTGGCGGATCCAATGAGCAGTTCTTC. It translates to CASSLDPGGSNEQFF.

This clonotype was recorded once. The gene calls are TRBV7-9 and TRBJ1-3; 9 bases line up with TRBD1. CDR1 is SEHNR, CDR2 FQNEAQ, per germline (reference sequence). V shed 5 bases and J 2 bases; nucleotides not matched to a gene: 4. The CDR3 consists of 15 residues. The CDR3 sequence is CASSATGGAGNTIYF. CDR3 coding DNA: TGTGCCAGCAGCGCTACAGGGGGCGCTGGAAACACCATATATTTT.

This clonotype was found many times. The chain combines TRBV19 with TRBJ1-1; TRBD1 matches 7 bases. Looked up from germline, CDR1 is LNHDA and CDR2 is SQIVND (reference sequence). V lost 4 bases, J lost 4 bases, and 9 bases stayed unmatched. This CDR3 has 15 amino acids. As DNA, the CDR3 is TGTGCCAGTAGTACTTACAGGGGAGTGGGCACTGAAGCTTTCTTT. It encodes CASSTYRGVGTEAFF. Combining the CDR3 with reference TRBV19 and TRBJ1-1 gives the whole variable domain DGGITQSPKYLFRKEGQNVTLSCEQNLNHDAMYWYRQDPGQGLRLIYYSQIVNDFQKGDIAEGYSVSREKKESFPLTVTSAQKNPTAFYLCASSTYRGVGTEAFFGQGTRLTVV.

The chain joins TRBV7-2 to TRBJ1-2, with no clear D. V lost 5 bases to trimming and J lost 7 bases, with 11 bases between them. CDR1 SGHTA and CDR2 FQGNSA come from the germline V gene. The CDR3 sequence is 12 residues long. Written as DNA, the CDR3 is TGTGCCAGCAGCCAAGCGGGCGTTGGCTACACCTTC. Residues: CASSQAGVGYTF.

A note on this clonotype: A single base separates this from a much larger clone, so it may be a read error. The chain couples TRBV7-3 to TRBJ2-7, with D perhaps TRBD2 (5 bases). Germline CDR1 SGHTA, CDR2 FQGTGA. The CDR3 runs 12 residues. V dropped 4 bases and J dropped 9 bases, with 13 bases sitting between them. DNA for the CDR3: TGTGCCAGCAGCTCCCAGCCGGAGGTGCAGTACTTC. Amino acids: CASSSQPEVQYF.

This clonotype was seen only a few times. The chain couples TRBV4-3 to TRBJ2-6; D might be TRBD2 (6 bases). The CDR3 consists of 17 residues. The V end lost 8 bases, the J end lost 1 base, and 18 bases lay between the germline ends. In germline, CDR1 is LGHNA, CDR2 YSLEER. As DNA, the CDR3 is TGCGCCAGCGCTCCCGGCGGGATAGTGTCTGGGGCCAACGTCCTGACTTTC. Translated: CASAPGGIVSGANVLTF.

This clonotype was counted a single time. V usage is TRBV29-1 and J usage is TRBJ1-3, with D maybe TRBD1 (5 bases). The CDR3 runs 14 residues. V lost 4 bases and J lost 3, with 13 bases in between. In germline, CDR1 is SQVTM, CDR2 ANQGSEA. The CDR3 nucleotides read TGCAGCGTTGGTGGCAGGGCAGGTGGAAACACCATATATTTT. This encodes CSVGGRAGGNTIYF.

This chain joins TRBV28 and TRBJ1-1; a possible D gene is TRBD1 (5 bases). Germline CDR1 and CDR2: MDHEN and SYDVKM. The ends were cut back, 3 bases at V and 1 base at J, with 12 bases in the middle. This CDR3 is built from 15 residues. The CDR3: CASSLRGTGNTEAFF. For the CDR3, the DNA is TGTGCCAGCAGTTTGAGGGGTACCGGGAACACTGAAGCTTTCTTT.

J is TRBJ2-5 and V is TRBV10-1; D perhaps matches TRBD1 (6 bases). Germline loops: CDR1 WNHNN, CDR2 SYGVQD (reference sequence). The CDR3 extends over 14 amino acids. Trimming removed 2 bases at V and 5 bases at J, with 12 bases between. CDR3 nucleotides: TGCGCCAGCAGTGAGGCCAGGGGCCGGGAGACCCAGTACTTC. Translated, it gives CASSEARGRETQYF.

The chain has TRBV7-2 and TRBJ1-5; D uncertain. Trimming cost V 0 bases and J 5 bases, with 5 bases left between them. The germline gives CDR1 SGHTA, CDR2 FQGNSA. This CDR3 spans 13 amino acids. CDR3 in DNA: TGTGCCAGCAGCTTAGCGCCGGATCAGCCCCAGCATTTT. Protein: CASSLAPDQPQHF.

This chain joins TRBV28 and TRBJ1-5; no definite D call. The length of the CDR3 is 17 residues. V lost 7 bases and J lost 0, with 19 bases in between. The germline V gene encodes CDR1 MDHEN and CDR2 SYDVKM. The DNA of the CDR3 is TGTGCCAGCACTCGGGAGACCTTGATCTATAGCAATCAGCCCCAGCATTTT. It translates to CASTRETLIYSNQPQHF. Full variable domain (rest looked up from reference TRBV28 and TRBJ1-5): DVKVTQSSRYLVKRTGEKVFLECVQDMDHENMFWYRQDPGLGLRLIYFSYDVKMKEKGDIPEGYSVSREKKERFSLILESASTNQTSMYLCASTRETLIYSNQPQHFGDGTRLSIL.

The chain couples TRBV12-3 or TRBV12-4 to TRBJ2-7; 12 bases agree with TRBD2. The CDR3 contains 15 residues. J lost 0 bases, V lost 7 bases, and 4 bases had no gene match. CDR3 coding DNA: TGTGCCAGCACCCTGACTAGCGGGAGCTCCTACGAGCAGTACTTC. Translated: CASTLTSGSSYEQYF.

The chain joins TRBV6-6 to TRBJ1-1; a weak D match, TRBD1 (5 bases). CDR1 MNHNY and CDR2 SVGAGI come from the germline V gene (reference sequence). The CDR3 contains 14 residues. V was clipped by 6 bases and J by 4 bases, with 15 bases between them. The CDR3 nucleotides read TGTGCCAGCAGAGACGCGGGCGGGGGCACTGAAGCTTTCTTT. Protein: CASRDAGGGTEAFF.

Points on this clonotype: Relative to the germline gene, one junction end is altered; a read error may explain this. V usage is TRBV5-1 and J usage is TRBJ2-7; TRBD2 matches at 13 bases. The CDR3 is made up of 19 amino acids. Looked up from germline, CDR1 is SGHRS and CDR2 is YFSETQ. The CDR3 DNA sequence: TGTGCCAGCAGCCAATACGCAGGACTAGCGGGAGCTCCCCCCGGTCTGCAGTACTTC. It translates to CASSQYAGLAGAPPGLQYF.

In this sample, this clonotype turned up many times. Here the CDR3 DNA reads TGCAGTGCTAGGGGTGGGTATGAGCAGTACTTC. Translating it yields CSARGGYEQYF. The chain has TRBV20-1 and TRBJ2-7; D is unclear. The CDR3 has 11 residues. With 3 bases removed from V and 7 bases from J, the gap between germline ends came to 10 bases. The germline CDR1 and CDR2 sequences are DFQATT and SNEGSKA (reference sequence).

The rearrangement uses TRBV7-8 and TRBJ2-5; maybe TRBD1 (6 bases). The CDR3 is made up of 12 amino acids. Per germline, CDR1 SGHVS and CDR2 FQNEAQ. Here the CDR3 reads CASVGAAETQYF. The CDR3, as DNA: TGTGCTAGCGTGGGGGCGGCGGAGACCCAGTACTTC.

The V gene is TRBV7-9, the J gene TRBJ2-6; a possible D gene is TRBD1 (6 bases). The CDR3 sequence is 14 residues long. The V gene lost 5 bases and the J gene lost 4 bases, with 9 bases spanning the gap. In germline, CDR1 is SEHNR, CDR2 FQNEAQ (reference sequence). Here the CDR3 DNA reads TGTGCCAGCAGCCCCCAGGGGGGGGCCAACGTCCTGACTTTC. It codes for CASSPQGGANVLTF.

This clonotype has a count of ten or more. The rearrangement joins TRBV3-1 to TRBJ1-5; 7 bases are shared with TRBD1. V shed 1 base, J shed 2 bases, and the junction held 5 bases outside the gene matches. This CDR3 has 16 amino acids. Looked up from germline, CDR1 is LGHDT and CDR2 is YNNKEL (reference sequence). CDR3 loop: CASSQGTGGGNQPQHF. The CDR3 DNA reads TGTGCCAGCAGCCAAGGGACAGGCGGCGGCAATCAGCCCCAGCATTTT.